A single sample gave rise to the 20 T cell receptor beta chains below, sequenced in a study of control samples from healthy donors and cancer patients. Method: immunoSEQ multiplex PCR; TCRdb's copy keeps in-frame clones and lacks some. The sample carries 75,000 to 90,000 clones, around nine tenths recorded once. The sequenced sample consisted of blood. The receptors derive from a man aged 30 to 45 in good health.

This clone has only one observation. The genes are TRBV12-5 and TRBJ2-5; no clear D gene. The CDR3 has 15 amino acids. Germline CDR1 LGHNT, CDR2 FRNRAP. V lost 1 base and J 1 base, leaving 10 bases between the germline ends. The DNA of the CDR3 is TGTGCTAGTGGTTTGGGGGTCGACCCCCAAGAGACCCAGTACTTC. Its translation is CASGLGVDPQETQYF.

The chain has TRBV10-1 and TRBJ2-1; TRBD2 matches 9 bases. This CDR3 has 17 amino acids. J gave up 9 bases and V 3 bases, and 15 bases lay outside the gene matches. Germline V lookup: CDR1 WNHNN, CDR2 SYGVQD (reference sequence). The CDR3 DNA reads as TGCGCCAGCAGTGACCCCTACCCGGGACTAGCACCCGGTGAGCAGTTCTTC. Translation: CASSDPYPGLAPGEQFF.

The chain employs TRBV5-1 and TRBJ1-1; D unclear. The CDR3 has 14 residues. The germline CDR1 and CDR2 sequences are SGHRS and YFSETQ. Trimming shortened V by 4 bases and J by 1 base, and 11 bases separated the two germline ends. The chain's CDR3 is CASSPPMGNTEAFF. In DNA form, the CDR3 reads TGCGCCAGCAGCCCCCCAATGGGGAACACTGAAGCTTTCTTT.

This clone was counted at least ten times. The chain joins TRBV7-9 to TRBJ1-3, with D unresolved. Germline V gene lookup returns CDR1 SEHNR and CDR2 FQNEAQ (reference sequence). V was clipped by 8 bases and J by 1 base, with 15 bases between them. This CDR3 has 15 amino acids. CDR3 residues: CASAHPTASGNTIYF. The DNA for the CDR3 is TGTGCCAGCGCTCACCCGACGGCATCTGGAAACACCATATATTTT.

The genes are TRBV12-5 and TRBJ1-1; no clear D gene. Trimming left V 8 bases short and J 2 bases short, with 9 bases between. The CDR3 has 12 residues. Germline V gene sequence: CDR1 LGHNT, CDR2 FRNRAP. The CDR3 nucleotides read TGTGCTAGTACCCTAGTAAACACTGAAGCTTTCTTT. Translated: CASTLVNTEAFF. Complete variable domain (other parts from reference TRBV12-5 and TRBJ1-1): DARVTQTPRHKVTEMGQEVTMRCQPILGHNTVFWYRQTMMQGLELLAYFRNRAPLDDSGMPKDRFSAEMPDATLATLKIQPSEPRDSAVYFCASTLVNTEAFFGQGTRLTVV.

The chain links TRBV7-9 to TRBJ1-1; D may be TRBD1 (6 bases). The V gene lost 4 bases and the J gene lost 7 bases, with 10 bases spanning the gap. The V gene's germline CDR1 is SEHNR and CDR2 FQNEAQ (reference sequence). The CDR3 has 12 amino acids. In DNA, the CDR3 is TGTGCCAGCAGCTCCGGGACACTTGAAGCTTTCTTT. This translates into CASSSGTLEAFF.

The rearrangement joins TRBV7-3 to TRBJ2-7, with D possibly being TRBD2 (6 bases). This CDR3 is 12 amino acids long. The V gene's germline CDR1 is SGHTA and CDR2 FQGTGA. V gave up 5 bases and J gave up 6 bases, with 11 bases separating them. The CDR3 nucleotides read TGTGCCAGCAGCCTTCAGGGAGGCGAGCAGTACTTC. This codes for CASSLQGGEQYF. The complete variable domain, with remaining parts taken from reference TRBV7-3 and TRBJ2-7, reads GAGVSQTPSNKVTEKGKYVELRCDPISGHTALYWYRQSLGQGPEFLIYFQGTGAADDSGLPNDRFFAVRPEGSVSTLKIQRTERGDSAVYLCASSLQGGEQYFGPGTRLTVT.

The genes are TRBV5-8 and TRBJ2-2; 10 nucleotides agree with TRBD1. This CDR3 is 14 amino acids long. The ends lost 6 bases at V and 8 bases at J; junction bases unmatched: 7. Germline V gene lookup returns CDR1 SGHTS and CDR2 YDEGEE. CDR3 amino acids: CASTPGQGSGELFF. CDR3 DNA: TGTGCCAGCACCCCGGGACAGGGGTCAGGGGAGCTGTTTTTT.

The V and J genes are TRBV6-5 and TRBJ1-2; D might be TRBD1 (6 bases). CDR1 and CDR2 (germline): MNHEY, SVGAGI. The CDR3 covers 11 residues. The germline V and J ends were trimmed by 9 bases and 6 bases, with 11 bases remaining between them. For the CDR3, the DNA is TGTGCCAGAAAGGGGGGCGATGGCTACACCTTC. It translates to CARKGGDGYTF.

The chain has TRBV30 and TRBJ1-5; D may be TRBD1 (5 bases). Trimming cost V 0 bases and J 10 bases, with 10 bases left between them. CDR1 is GTSNPN and CDR2 is SVGIG in the germline V gene (reference sequence). The CDR3 has 12 residues. The CDR3: CAWSVPGRPQHF. CDR3 coding DNA: TGTGCCTGGAGTGTCCCAGGGCGACCCCAGCATTTT.

The chain is built from TRBV6-4 and TRBJ2-1; D remains ambiguous. The germline V gene encodes CDR1 MRHNA and CDR2 SNTAGT. CDR3 length: 15 residues. V was clipped by 2 bases and J by 2 bases, with 10 bases between them. CDR3 DNA sequence: TGTGCCAGCAGTGACGAGCCAGTCGCCTACAATGAGCAGTTCTTC. It yields the protein CASSDEPVAYNEQFF.

The rearrangement links TRBV11-2 to TRBJ2-7; TRBD2 is a possible D gene (5 bases). This CDR3 comprises 14 residues. V was clipped by 0 bases and J by 4 bases, with 10 bases between them. Germline CDR1 and CDR2: SGHAT and FQNNGV. The CDR3 sequence: CASSLDLSGYEQYV. CDR3 in DNA: TGTGCCAGCAGCTTAGATTTGTCGGGATACGAGCAGTACGTC.

This clone was seen a few times. The gene calls are TRBV7-9 and TRBJ2-2; possibly TRBD2 for D (5 bases). This CDR3 region has 12 residues. Germline V gene data show CDR1 as SEHNR and CDR2 as FQNEAQ (reference sequence). Trimming stripped 3 bases from V and 13 bases from J, with 12 bases between. CDR3 loop: CASSLEVLGLFF. For the CDR3, the DNA is TGTGCCAGCAGCTTGGAGGTTTTAGGGCTGTTTTTT.

The rearrangement links TRBV15 to TRBJ1-3; 7 nucleotides match TRBD1. J was trimmed by 4 bases and V by 3 bases; bases with no gene match: 6. The CDR3 runs to 15 residues. From germline, CDR1 is LNHNV and CDR2 YYDKDF (reference sequence). CDR3 in DNA: TGTGCCACCAGCAGCAATCGACAGGGAGGAAACACCATATATTTT. Protein product: CATSSNRQGGNTIYF.

CDR3 bases: TGTGCCAGTAGTTCAGGCTTAGGGATTACGAACACTGAAGCTTTCTTT. Translating it yields CASSSGLGITNTEAFF. V usage is TRBV19 and J usage is TRBJ1-1; unclear D gene. Germline CDR1 reads LNHDA; CDR2 reads SQIVND (reference sequence). There are 16 residues in the CDR3. The V end was cut by 5 bases, the J end by 1 base, with 17 bases between.

This clone has a single count. The V and J genes are TRBV6-5 and TRBJ2-5, with 9 bases lining up with TRBD2. This CDR3 comprises 13 residues. Germline assignment: CDR1 MNHEY and CDR2 SVGAGI. J gave up 4 bases and V 6 bases, and 3 bases lay outside the gene matches. CDR3 protein: CASRAGGVETQYF. CDR3 nucleotides: TGTGCCAGCAGAGCGGGGGGTGTAGAGACCCAGTACTTC.

The chain is built from TRBV28 and TRBJ1-2; no clear D. This CDR3 contains 13 residues. Germline lookup yields CDR1 MDHEN and CDR2 SYDVKM. The germline V and J ends were trimmed by 6 bases and 4 bases, with 12 bases remaining between them. The CDR3 loop reads CASSPQVGYGYTF. The CDR3 DNA sequence: TGTGCCAGCAGCCCCCAGGTGGGCTATGGCTACACCTTC.

The J gene is TRBJ1-5, the V gene TRBV6-5; D ambiguous. The V and J ends lost 8 bases and 0 bases respectively, with 11 bases between them. Per the germline V gene, CDR1 is MNHEY and CDR2 is SVGAGI. The CDR3 contains 14 residues. The CDR3 sequence is CASGLTVSNQPQHF. The CDR3 DNA reads as TGTGCCAGCGGCCTGACGGTTAGCAATCAGCCCCAGCATTTT.

The chain joins TRBV30 to TRBJ1-2; the D gene is possibly TRBD1 (6 bases). CDR1 is GTSNPN and CDR2 is SVGIG in the germline V gene (reference sequence). The germline V and J ends were trimmed by 2 bases and 6 bases, with 13 bases remaining between them. This CDR3 has 13 residues. The CDR3 DNA is TGTGCCTGGAGTAATACAGGGCGGGATGGCTACACCTTC. Translation: CAWSNTGRDGYTF.

Comments on this clone: Other DNA sequences in this specimen translate into the identical CDR3. The chain combines TRBV5-4 with TRBJ2-5; D possibly matches TRBD1 or TRBD2 (5 bases each). CDR1 and CDR2 from the germline V gene are SGHNT and YYREEE (reference sequence). The CDR3 is 14 residues long. With 3 bases removed from V and 2 bases from J, the gap between germline ends came to 11 bases. The CDR3 loop is CASSSGTQQETQYF. DNA for the CDR3: TGTGCCAGCAGCTCTGGGACCCAGCAAGAGACCCAGTACTTC.